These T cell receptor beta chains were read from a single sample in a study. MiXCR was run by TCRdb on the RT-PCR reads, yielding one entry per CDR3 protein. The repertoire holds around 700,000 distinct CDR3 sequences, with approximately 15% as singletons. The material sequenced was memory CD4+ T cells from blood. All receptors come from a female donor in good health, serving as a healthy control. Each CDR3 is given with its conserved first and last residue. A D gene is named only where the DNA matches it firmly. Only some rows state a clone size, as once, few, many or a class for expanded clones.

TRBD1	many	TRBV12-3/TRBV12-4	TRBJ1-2	CASSPIGTGNLRGYTF
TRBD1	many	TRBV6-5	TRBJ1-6	CASSLGTGMLPLHF
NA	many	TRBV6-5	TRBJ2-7	CASRKRGLVYEQYF
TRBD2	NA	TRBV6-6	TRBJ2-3	CASILPGGGTDTQYF
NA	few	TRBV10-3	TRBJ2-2	CAIHRGTGELFF
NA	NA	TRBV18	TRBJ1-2	CASSPQDDPGYTF
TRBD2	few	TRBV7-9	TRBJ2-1	CASSSPGTSRFDEQFF
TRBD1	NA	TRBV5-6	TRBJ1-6	CARSRDSGNYHLHF
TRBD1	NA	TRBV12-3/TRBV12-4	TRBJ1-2	CASTPGGAGYTF
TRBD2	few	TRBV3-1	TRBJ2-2	CASSSRLALPVGELFF
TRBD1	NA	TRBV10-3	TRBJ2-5	CAISAPGQSGETQYF
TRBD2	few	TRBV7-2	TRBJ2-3	CASSLPSGGGFYTDTQYF
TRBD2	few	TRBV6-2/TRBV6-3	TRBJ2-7	CASRRQTSDVNEQYF
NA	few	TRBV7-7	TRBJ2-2	CASSSDQPGTGELFF
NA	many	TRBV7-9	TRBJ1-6	CASSLGEFTRNSPLHF
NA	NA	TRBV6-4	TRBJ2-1	CASTRQAGYHEQFF
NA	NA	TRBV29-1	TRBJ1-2	CSAAIANYGYTF
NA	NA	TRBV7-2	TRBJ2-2	CASSARRNTGELFF
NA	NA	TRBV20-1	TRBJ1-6	CSAKGHPNSPLHF
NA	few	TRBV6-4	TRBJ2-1	CASSDSGRVENEQFF
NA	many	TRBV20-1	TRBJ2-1	CSATKQLGHEQFF
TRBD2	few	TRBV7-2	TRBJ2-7	CASSLQLAGAEQYF
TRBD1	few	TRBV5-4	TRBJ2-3	CASSTNRGPSTDTQYF
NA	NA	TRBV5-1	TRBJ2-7	CPSRDPAGPYEQYF
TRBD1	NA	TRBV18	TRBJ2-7	CASTPGQLTYEQYF
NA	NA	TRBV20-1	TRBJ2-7	CSARPFGRSPYEQYF
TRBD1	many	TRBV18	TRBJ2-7	CASSPRTGVDEQYF
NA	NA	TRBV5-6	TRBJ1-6	CASTDGNLSPLHF
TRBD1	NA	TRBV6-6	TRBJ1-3	CASSRQGAPGNTIYF
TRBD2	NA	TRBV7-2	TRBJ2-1	CASSPRAASGSGNEQFF
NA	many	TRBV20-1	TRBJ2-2	CSARDSITGELFF
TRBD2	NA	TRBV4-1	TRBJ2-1	CASSLGSPLAGGQFF
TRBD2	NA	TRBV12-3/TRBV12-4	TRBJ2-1	CASRGGGGSYNEQFF
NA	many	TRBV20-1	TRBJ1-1	CSATPDGGGTEAFF